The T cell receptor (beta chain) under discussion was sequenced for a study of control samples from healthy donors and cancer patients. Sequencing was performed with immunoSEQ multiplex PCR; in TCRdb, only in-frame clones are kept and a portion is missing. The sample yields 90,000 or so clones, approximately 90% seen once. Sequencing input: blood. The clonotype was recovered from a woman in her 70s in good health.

CDR3 sequence (DNA): TGCAGCTTCGGGCCACGACGAGGTACTGAAGCTTTCTTT. It translates to CSFGPRRGTEAFF. The rearrangement joins TRBV29-1 to TRBJ1-1; no clear D gene. With 8 bases removed from V and 5 bases from J, the gap between germline ends came to 18 bases. This CDR3 spans 13 amino acids. Germline loops: CDR1 SQVTM, CDR2 ANQGSEA.